This TCR beta chain was retrieved from a study of T cells of healthy individuals. Using its own MiXCR run on the 5' RACE reads, TCRdb lists one record per CDR3 protein. The table records around 98,000 distinct CDR3 sequences, 15% to 20% of them present only once. The length of the CDR3 is 15 residues. Germline V gives CDR1 SGDLS, CDR2 YYNGEE. V was clipped by 0 bases and J by 3 bases, with 10 bases between them. The chain carries TRBV9 and TRBJ2-1; D unclear. The TCR sequence derives from a human donor in good health. The CDR3 reads CASSVDSSRYNEQFF. DNA of the CDR3: TGTGCCAGCAGCGTAGATAGTAGTCGCTACAATGAGCAGTTCTTC.